The present entry profiles one TCR beta chain with its context. This specimen comes from a study of chemoradiotherapy in HPV16-positive cancers. Study overall: Candidate HPV-specific T-cell clones and common TCR motifs came from functional assays in a couple of HPV16-positive patients.

Libraries were prepared by immunoSEQ multiplex PCR; TCRdb keeps only in-frame clonotypes and omits some of them. The repertoire holds approximately 8,200 clones, roughly 80% seen once, with approximately 3% in the top ten. The receptor comes from a human donor with HPV-associated anogenital cancer. Source: blood, taken from a patient who underwent chemoradiotherapy.

The CDR3 DNA is TGTGCCAGCTCACCAGAACTGACAGGGAGATTCCAAGAGACCCAGTACTTC. The encoded protein is CASSPELTGRFQETQYF. The chain combines TRBV18 with TRBJ2-5, with 7 bases aligning to TRBD1. Germline CDR1 reads KGHSH; CDR2 reads LQKENI. The CDR3 sequence is 17 residues long. The V gene end was trimmed by 2 bases and the J gene end by 1 base; junction bases not matched to a gene: 10.